A selection of T cell receptor beta chains follows, all from one sample in a study of beta chain features in type 1 diabetes. The method was immunoSEQ multiplex PCR; TCRdb's version includes in-frame clones alone and lacks a portion of them. The sample lists about 340,000 clones, 8% occurring once. Material for sequencing was central memory CD4+ T cells from blood. The receptors originated from a woman aged 18 to 35 in good health. Both conserved end residues are part of each CDR3. The D gene is left open where the match is weak. Not all rows give a size; the values are once, few, many and, for expanded clones, a class.

v_call: TRBV29-1
d_call: TRBD1
clone_size: few
j_call: TRBJ1-2
cdr3_nt: TGCAGCGTCTCGACAGGGGCCTATGGCTACACCTTC
cdr3_aa: CSVSTGAYGYTF

v_call: TRBV5-4
d_call: NA
clone_size: many
j_call: TRBJ2-1
cdr3_nt: TGTGCCAGCAGCTCCCAAGGAATCAGAAGCACCTACAATGAGCAGTTCTTC
cdr3_aa: CASSSQGIRSTYNEQFF

v_call: TRBV7-2
d_call: NA
clone_size: few
j_call: TRBJ2-7
cdr3_nt: TGTGCCAGCAGCCGCACTCCTAGCGACTACGAGCAGTACTTC
cdr3_aa: CASSRTPSDYEQYF

v_call: TRBV27
d_call: NA
clone_size: NA
j_call: TRBJ2-7
cdr3_nt: TGTGCCAGCAGTTTAAAGGACCGACACGAGCAGTACTTC
cdr3_aa: CASSLKDRHEQYF

v_call: TRBV29-1
d_call: TRBD1
clone_size: NA
j_call: TRBJ1-4
cdr3_nt: TGCAGCGTAGGGACAGGGCATGAAAAACTGTTTTTT
cdr3_aa: CSVGTGHEKLFF

v_call: TRBV10-3
d_call: TRBD2
clone_size: many
j_call: TRBJ2-1
cdr3_nt: TGTGCCATCAGTGAGTCAGGACTAGCGGTTGTCCAGTTCTTC
cdr3_aa: CAISESGLAVVQFF

v_call: TRBV28
d_call: TRBD1
clone_size: NA
j_call: TRBJ1-2
cdr3_nt: TGTGCCAGCAGCAAACAGGGGGCGGCTTATGGCTACACCTTC
cdr3_aa: CASSKQGAAYGYTF

v_call: TRBV7-2
d_call: NA
clone_size: NA
j_call: TRBJ2-5
cdr3_nt: TGTGCCAGCAGCTCCCCGGCGGCGGGGTACAAGGAGACCCAGTACTTC
cdr3_aa: CASSSPAAGYKETQYF

v_call: TRBV11-2
d_call: TRBD2
clone_size: few
j_call: TRBJ2-7
cdr3_nt: TGTGCCAGCAGCTTAGATATAAGCGGGAGTGTCTACGAGCAGTACTTC
cdr3_aa: CASSLDISGSVYEQYF

v_call: TRBV7-9
d_call: TRBD2
clone_size: NA
j_call: TRBJ2-5
cdr3_nt: TGTGCCAGCAGCGCCTCTAGCGGTAGGGAGCAGTACTTC
cdr3_aa: CASSASSGREQYF

v_call: TRBV6-1
d_call: TRBD1
clone_size: NA
j_call: TRBJ1-5
cdr3_nt: TGTGCCATCAGTGAGTCGAAGGTCGGGACAGGATATCAGCCCCAGCATTTT
cdr3_aa: CAISESKVGTGYQPQHF

v_call: TRBV6-5
d_call: NA
clone_size: few
j_call: TRBJ1-2
cdr3_nt: TGTGCCAGCAGGCTAGTGGGAACTAACTATGGCTACACCTTC
cdr3_aa: CASRLVGTNYGYTF

v_call: TRBV18
d_call: NA
clone_size: NA
j_call: TRBJ2-5
cdr3_nt: TGTGCCAGCGCGACGAGACAGGGCGGGGTGGAGACCCAGTACTTC
cdr3_aa: CASATRQGGVETQYF

v_call: TRBV5-5
d_call: NA
clone_size: many
j_call: TRBJ2-1
cdr3_nt: TGTGCCAGCAGCTTAAGCTTTTACAATGAGCAGTTCTTC
cdr3_aa: CASSLSFYNEQFF

v_call: TRBV18
d_call: NA
clone_size: many
j_call: TRBJ2-1
cdr3_nt: TGTGCCAGCTCACCAGGGGTTGAGCAGTTCTTC
cdr3_aa: CASSPGVEQFF

v_call: TRBV27
d_call: TRBD1
clone_size: NA
j_call: TRBJ2-1
cdr3_nt: TGTGCCAGCAGTTTAGGGACAGGGACTGAGCAGTTCTTC
cdr3_aa: CASSLGTGTEQFF

v_call: TRBV28
d_call: TRBD1
clone_size: NA
j_call: TRBJ2-1
cdr3_nt: TGTGCCAGCAGTAATATACTGGGACAGGGGGATGAGCAGTTCTTC
cdr3_aa: CASSNILGQGDEQFF

v_call: TRBV5-1
d_call: NA
clone_size: NA
j_call: TRBJ1-2
cdr3_nt: TGCGCCAGCAGCCCAGACGTGACGGATTATGGCTACACCTTC
cdr3_aa: CASSPDVTDYGYTF

v_call: TRBV4-3
d_call: TRBD1
clone_size: NA
j_call: TRBJ1-2
cdr3_nt: TGCGCCAGCAGCCAAGCCCTGGGACAGGGCAGCTATGGCTACACCTTC
cdr3_aa: CASSQALGQGSYGYTF

v_call: TRBV15
d_call: TRBD2
clone_size: few
j_call: TRBJ2-1
cdr3_nt: TGTGCCACCAGCACGGGACTAGTAAGTGAGCAGTTCTTC
cdr3_aa: CATSTGLVSEQFF

v_call: TRBV19
d_call: NA
clone_size: NA
j_call: TRBJ2-7
cdr3_nt: TGTGCCAGTAGGCACAGGGATGCGGTCGAGCAGTACTTC
cdr3_aa: CASRHRDAVEQYF

v_call: TRBV7-2
d_call: NA
clone_size: few
j_call: TRBJ2-1
cdr3_nt: TGTGCCAGCAGCTTACGAGCGGCAGAATCCTACAATGAGCAGTTCTTC
cdr3_aa: CASSLRAAESYNEQFF

v_call: TRBV4-3
d_call: NA
clone_size: few
j_call: TRBJ2-7
cdr3_nt: TGCGCCAGCAGCCCTGAAGTAGACTCCTACGAGCAGTACTTC
cdr3_aa: CASSPEVDSYEQYF

v_call: TRBV7-3
d_call: NA
clone_size: few
j_call: TRBJ2-2
cdr3_nt: TGTGCCGGAATAGAAGCGGGCCCGAACACCGGGGAGCTGTTTTTT
cdr3_aa: CAGIEAGPNTGELFF

v_call: TRBV15
d_call: TRBD1
clone_size: few
j_call: TRBJ2-3
cdr3_nt: TGTGCCACCAGCAGAGAAAACCCCGGACAGGGACTCGATACGCAGTATTTT
cdr3_aa: CATSRENPGQGLDTQYF

v_call: TRBV7-2
d_call: NA
clone_size: NA
j_call: TRBJ2-2
cdr3_nt: TGTGCCAGCAGCTTAGCCCGGACAGGGGAGCTGTTTTTT
cdr3_aa: CASSLARTGELFF

v_call: TRBV15
d_call: NA
clone_size: NA
j_call: TRBJ2-3
cdr3_nt: TGTGCCACCAGCAGAGAAATAAGATCAGATACGCAGTATTTT
cdr3_aa: CATSREIRSDTQYF

v_call: TRBV19
d_call: TRBD2
clone_size: NA
j_call: TRBJ2-1
cdr3_nt: TGTGCCAGTAGGTCTAGCGGGTTTCTCAATGAGCAGTTCTTC
cdr3_aa: CASRSSGFLNEQFF

v_call: TRBV18
d_call: NA
clone_size: few
j_call: TRBJ2-5
cdr3_nt: TGTGCCAGCTCACCAGGACCAGCGCCTCAAGAGACCCAGTACTTC
cdr3_aa: CASSPGPAPQETQYF

v_call: TRBV19
d_call: TRBD1
clone_size: NA
j_call: TRBJ2-1
cdr3_nt: TGTGCCAGTAGTCTTGACAGGGGGTCATACAATGAGCAGTTCTTC
cdr3_aa: CASSLDRGSYNEQFF

v_call: TRBV5-4
d_call: TRBD2
clone_size: few
j_call: TRBJ2-7
cdr3_nt: TGTGCCAGCAGCCGGACTAGCGGGAGGCCGAGCTCCTACGAGCAGTACTTC
cdr3_aa: CASSRTSGRPSSYEQYF

v_call: TRBV7-8
d_call: NA
clone_size: few
j_call: TRBJ2-3
cdr3_nt: TGTGCCAGCAGCTTCCCTCTACGGGTGACGCAGTATTTT
cdr3_aa: CASSFPLRVTQYF

v_call: TRBV28
d_call: NA
clone_size: many
j_call: TRBJ1-5
cdr3_nt: TGTGCCAGCAGTTCCCATCAATACAGCGATAGCAATCAGCCCCAGCATTTT
cdr3_aa: CASSSHQYSDSNQPQHF

v_call: TRBV7-9
d_call: NA
clone_size: many
j_call: TRBJ2-3
cdr3_nt: TGTGCCAGCAGCCCCCCGTTCGCTAGTGGAACAGATACGCAGTATTTT
cdr3_aa: CASSPPFASGTDTQYF

v_call: TRBV9
d_call: NA
clone_size: few
j_call: TRBJ2-1
cdr3_nt: TGTGCCAGCAGCCCCCAGGGAGGCTCCTACAATGAGCAGTTCTTC
cdr3_aa: CASSPQGGSYNEQFF

v_call: TRBV9
d_call: NA
clone_size: NA
j_call: TRBJ2-7
cdr3_nt: TGTGCCAGCAGCGGCGGGTTGCCCTACGAGCAGTACTTC
cdr3_aa: CASSGGLPYEQYF

v_call: TRBV2
d_call: NA
clone_size: many
j_call: TRBJ1-1
cdr3_nt: TGTGCCAGCAGTACACAGGGAAACACTGAAGCTTTCTTT
cdr3_aa: CASSTQGNTEAFF

v_call: TRBV20-1
d_call: TRBD1
clone_size: few
j_call: TRBJ1-1
cdr3_nt: TGCATAGGGACAGGGCATACTGAAGCTTTCTTT
cdr3_aa: CIGTGHTEAFF

v_call: TRBV29-1
d_call: NA
clone_size: few
j_call: TRBJ1-5
cdr3_nt: TGCAGCGTTGAAGAGAACAAGGGGCAGCCCCAGCATTTT
cdr3_aa: CSVEENKGQPQHF

v_call: TRBV5-1
d_call: TRBD1
clone_size: NA
j_call: TRBJ2-5
cdr3_nt: TGCGCCAGCAGTGTGGACAGGGGGCTGGAGACCCAGTACTTC
cdr3_aa: CASSVDRGLETQYF

v_call: TRBV7-2
d_call: TRBD2
clone_size: NA
j_call: TRBJ2-1
cdr3_nt: TGTGCCAGCAGCTACGACGGACTAGCGGGAGGGGAAACTGAGCAGTTCTTC
cdr3_aa: CASSYDGLAGGETEQFF

v_call: TRBV5-1
d_call: TRBD2
clone_size: few
j_call: TRBJ2-1
cdr3_nt: TGCGCCAGCAGCTTGGAGCCTAGCGGGTACAATGAGCAGTTCTTC
cdr3_aa: CASSLEPSGYNEQFF

v_call: TRBV11-2
d_call: NA
clone_size: few
j_call: TRBJ2-3
cdr3_nt: TGTGCCAGCAGCTTAGGCCGGTACACAGATACGCAGTATTTT
cdr3_aa: CASSLGRYTDTQYF

v_call: TRBV7-2
d_call: NA
clone_size: few
j_call: TRBJ1-5
cdr3_nt: TGTGCCAGCAGCTTAGTAGGACAGCGCAATCAGCCCCAGCATTTT
cdr3_aa: CASSLVGQRNQPQHF

v_call: TRBV7-2
d_call: NA
clone_size: NA
j_call: TRBJ2-3
cdr3_nt: TGTGCCAGCAGCCGTAGACTTAGCTACACAGATACGCAGTATTTT
cdr3_aa: CASSRRLSYTDTQYF

v_call: TRBV6-4
d_call: NA
clone_size: NA
j_call: TRBJ2-2
cdr3_nt: TGTGCCAGCAGTTTCACGGCGAACACCGGGGAGCTGTTTTTT
cdr3_aa: CASSFTANTGELFF

v_call: TRBV10-2
d_call: NA
clone_size: NA
j_call: TRBJ1-1
cdr3_nt: TGCGCCAGCAGCGGCTTGGGAGGCACTGAAGCTTTCTTT
cdr3_aa: CASSGLGGTEAFF

v_call: TRBV19
d_call: NA
clone_size: NA
j_call: TRBJ2-3
cdr3_nt: TGTGCCAGTAGCCGGGGTGAGGTAGATACGCAGTATTTT
cdr3_aa: CASSRGEVDTQYF

v_call: TRBV19
d_call: NA
clone_size: once
j_call: TRBJ1-5
cdr3_nt: TGTGCCAGTAGTATAGATCACAGGAGCCATCAGCCCCAGCATTTT
cdr3_aa: CASSIDHRSHQPQHF

v_call: TRBV7-2
d_call: NA
clone_size: NA
j_call: TRBJ1-4
cdr3_nt: TGTGCCAGCACCTCGTCGGGAAGATTTAATGAAAAACTGTTTTTT
cdr3_aa: CASTSSGRFNEKLFF

v_call: TRBV21-1
d_call: NA
clone_size: NA
j_call: TRBJ2-1
cdr3_nt: TGTGCCAGCAGCCGACAGGGAGGGTCCTACAATGAGCAGTTCTTC
cdr3_aa: CASSRQGGSYNEQFF

v_call: TRBV27
d_call: NA
clone_size: many
j_call: TRBJ2-5
cdr3_nt: TGTGCCAGCATGACTAGGGGGAAAGAGACCCAGTACTTC
cdr3_aa: CASMTRGKETQYF

v_call: TRBV19
d_call: TRBD2
clone_size: many
j_call: TRBJ2-1
cdr3_nt: TGTGCCAGTTTTAGCGGGAGGCTATCAAATGAGCAGTTCTTC
cdr3_aa: CASFSGRLSNEQFF

v_call: TRBV5-4
d_call: NA
clone_size: few
j_call: TRBJ1-5
cdr3_nt: TGCGCCAGCAGCCAAGAATTCACGCAGCCCCAGCATTTT
cdr3_aa: CASSQEFTQPQHF

v_call: TRBV29-1
d_call: NA
clone_size: few
j_call: TRBJ2-1
cdr3_nt: TGCAGCGTTCACAGGGAGCTCTCCTACAATGAGCAGTTCTTC
cdr3_aa: CSVHRELSYNEQFF